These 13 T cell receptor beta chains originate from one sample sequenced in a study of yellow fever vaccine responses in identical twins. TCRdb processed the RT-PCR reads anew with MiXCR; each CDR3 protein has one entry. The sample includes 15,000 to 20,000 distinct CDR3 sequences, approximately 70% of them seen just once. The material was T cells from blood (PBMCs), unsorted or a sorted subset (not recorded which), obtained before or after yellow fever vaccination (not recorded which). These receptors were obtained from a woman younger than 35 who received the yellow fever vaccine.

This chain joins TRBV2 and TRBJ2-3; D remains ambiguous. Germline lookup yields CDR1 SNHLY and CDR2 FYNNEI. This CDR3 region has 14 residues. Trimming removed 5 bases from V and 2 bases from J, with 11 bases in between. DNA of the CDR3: TGTGCCAGCAGTTCCCAAACCCCCACAGATACGCAGTATTTT. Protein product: CASSSQTPTDTQYF.

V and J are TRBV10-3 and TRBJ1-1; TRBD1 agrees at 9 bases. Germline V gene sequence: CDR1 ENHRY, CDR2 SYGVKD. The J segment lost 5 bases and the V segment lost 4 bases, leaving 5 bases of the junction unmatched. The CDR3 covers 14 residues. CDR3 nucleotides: TGTGCCATCAGTGGGGGACAGGGCGGGACTGAAGCTTTCTTT. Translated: CAISGGQGGTEAFF.

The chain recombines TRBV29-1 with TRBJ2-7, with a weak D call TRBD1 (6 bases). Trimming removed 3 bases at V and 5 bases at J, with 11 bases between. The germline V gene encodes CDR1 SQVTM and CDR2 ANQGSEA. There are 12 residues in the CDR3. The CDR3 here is CSVEGARNEQYF. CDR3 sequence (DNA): TGCAGCGTTGAGGGGGCTAGAAACGAGCAGTACTTC.

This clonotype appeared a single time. In nucleotides, the CDR3 is TGTGCCAGCAGTGATGGGAATCGGGCCGCGGAGCAGTACTTC. Translating gives CASSDGNRAAEQYF. The gene calls are TRBV2 and TRBJ2-7; D remains unclear. CDR3 length: 14 amino acids. V was pared by 3 bases and J by 7 bases, with 16 bases between. Germline-derived CDR1 and CDR2 are SNHLY and FYNNEI.

CDR3 protein: CASMLDYEQYF. The CDR3 DNA reads as TGTGCCAGCATGCTAGACTACGAGCAGTACTTC. This chain joins TRBV2 and TRBJ2-7, with D hard to call. Trimming shortened V by 7 bases and J by 3 bases, and 7 bases separated the two germline ends. This CDR3 has 11 amino acids. Germline V gives CDR1 SNHLY, CDR2 FYNNEI. Full variable domain (missing parts from reference TRBV2 and TRBJ2-7): EPEVTQTPSHQVTQMGQEVILRCVPISNHLYFYWYRQILGQKVEFLVSFYNNEISEKSEIFDDQFSVERPDGSNFTLKIRSTKLEDSAMYFCASMLDYEQYFGPGTRLTVT.

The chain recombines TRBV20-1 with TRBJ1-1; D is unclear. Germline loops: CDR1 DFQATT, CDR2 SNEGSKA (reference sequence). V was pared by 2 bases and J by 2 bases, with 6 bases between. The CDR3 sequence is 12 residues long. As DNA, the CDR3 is TGCAGTGCTAGACGACCTAACACTGAAGCTTTCTTT. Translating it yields CSARRPNTEAFF.

The CDR3, as DNA: TGTGCCAGCAGTAGCAGCGGGAATGAGCAGTTCTTC. Encoded protein: CASSSSGNEQFF. The chain joins TRBV7-9 to TRBJ2-1, with D perhaps TRBD2 (6 bases). The CDR3 has 12 amino acids. Trimming took 6 bases from V and 7 from J, leaving 10 bases between them. Germline V gene lookup returns CDR1 SEHNR and CDR2 FQNEAQ (reference sequence).

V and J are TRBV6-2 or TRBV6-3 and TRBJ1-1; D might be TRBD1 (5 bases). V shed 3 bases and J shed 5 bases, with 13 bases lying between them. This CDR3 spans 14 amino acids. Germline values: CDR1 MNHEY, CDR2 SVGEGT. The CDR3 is CASSYGGGVTEAFF. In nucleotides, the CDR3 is TGTGCCAGCAGTTATGGGGGTGGGGTGACTGAAGCTTTCTTT.

The chain's CDR3 is CASSLGGLSGRGEQYF. The CDR3 DNA reads as TGTGCCAGCAGCTTAGGCGGTCTTAGCGGGAGAGGCGAGCAGTACTTC. This sequence joins TRBV11-1 and TRBJ2-7; the match to TRBD2 covers 9 bases. Trimming removed 1 base from V and 6 bases from J; junction bases left unmatched: 10. The CDR3 length is 16 residues. Per germline, CDR1 SGHAT and CDR2 FQDESV (reference sequence). The full variable domain, rest sourced from reference TRBV11-1 and TRBJ2-7, is EAEVAQSPRYKITEKSQAVAFWCDPISGHATLYWYRQILGQGPELLVQFQDESVVDDSQLPKDRFSAERLKGVDSTLKIQPAELGDSAMYLCASSLGGLSGRGEQYFGPGTRLTVT.

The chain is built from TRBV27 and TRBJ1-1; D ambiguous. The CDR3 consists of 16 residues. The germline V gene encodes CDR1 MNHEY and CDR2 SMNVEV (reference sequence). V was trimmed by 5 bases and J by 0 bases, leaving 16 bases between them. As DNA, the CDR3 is TGTGCCAGCAGTCCCGGTCCAGCCAATGTGAACACTGAAGCTTTCTTT. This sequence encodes CASSPGPANVNTEAFF.

CDR3 in DNA: TGCGCCAGCAGTGAAGGGGGACAGACAGATACGCAGTATTTT. Amino acids: CASSEGGQTDTQYF. V usage is TRBV10-1 and J usage is TRBJ2-3; TRBD1 agrees at 7 bases. Losses at the gene ends were 3 bases for V and 3 bases for J; bases not matched to a gene: 3. The CDR3 has 14 amino acids. CDR1 and CDR2 (germline): WNHNN, SYGVQD (reference sequence).

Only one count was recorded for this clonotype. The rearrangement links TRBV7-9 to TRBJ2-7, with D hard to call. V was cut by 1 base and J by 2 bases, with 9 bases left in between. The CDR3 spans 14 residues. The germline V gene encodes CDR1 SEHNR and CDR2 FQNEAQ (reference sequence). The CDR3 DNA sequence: TGTGCCAGCAGCTTAGGGGTGGTGGCCTACGAGCAGTACTTC. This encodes CASSLGVVAYEQYF.

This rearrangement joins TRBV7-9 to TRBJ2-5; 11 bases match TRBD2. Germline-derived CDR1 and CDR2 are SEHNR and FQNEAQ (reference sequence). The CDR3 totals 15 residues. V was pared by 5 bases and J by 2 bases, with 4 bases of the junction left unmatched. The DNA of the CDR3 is TGTGCCAGCAGCGTAGGGACTAGCGGACAAGAGACCCAGTACTTC. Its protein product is CASSVGTSGQETQYF.